These T cell receptor beta chains were read from a single sample in a study of blood T cell repertoires in COVID-19. The protocol was immunoSEQ multiplex PCR, while the TCRdb copy is restricted to in-frame clones and leaves out a portion. The table includes about 110,000 clones, about 85% detected once. Sequenced material: peripheral blood. These receptors were obtained from a man aged 35-49 years with acute or convalescent COVID-19. The CDR3 runs from the conserved cysteine through the conserved F or W. A D gene is named only where the DNA matches it firmly. Only some rows state a clone size, as once, few, many or a class for expanded clones.

CDR3aa: CATSPGGSSGNTIYF; CDR3nt: TGTGCCACCAGCCCGGGAGGGTCCTCTGGAAACACCATATATTTT; abundance: .; d_gene: .; j_gene: TRBJ1-3; v_gene: TRBV15
CDR3aa: CASSLQPSYEQFF; CDR3nt: TGTGCCAGCAGCTTACAGCCTAGCTATGAGCAGTTCTTC; abundance: .; d_gene: .; j_gene: TRBJ2-1; v_gene: TRBV7-9
CDR3aa: CASSGGLAGETQYF; CDR3nt: TGTGCCAGCAGTGGAGGACTAGCGGGGGAGACCCAGTACTTC; abundance: .; d_gene: TRBD2; j_gene: TRBJ2-5; v_gene: TRBV2
CDR3aa: CAWRKQGNYGYTF; CDR3nt: TGTGCCTGGAGGAAACAGGGTAACTATGGCTACACCTTC; abundance: .; d_gene: .; j_gene: TRBJ1-2; v_gene: TRBV30
CDR3aa: CASSSDRGDEQYF; CDR3nt: TGTGCCAGCAGTTCCGACAGGGGCGACGAGCAGTACTTC; abundance: .; d_gene: TRBD1; j_gene: TRBJ2-7; v_gene: TRBV6-5
CDR3aa: CASTNPQGRGSNQPQHF; CDR3nt: TGTGCCAGTACCAATCCACAGGGTCGGGGTAGCAATCAGCCCCAGCATTTT; abundance: .; d_gene: .; j_gene: TRBJ1-5; v_gene: TRBV19
CDR3aa: CASIAGSWRTEAFF; CDR3nt: TGTGCCAGCATCGCCGGGTCCTGGCGAACTGAAGCTTTCTTT; abundance: few; d_gene: .; j_gene: TRBJ1-1; v_gene: TRBV7-2
CDR3aa: CASSPPRDRVYEQYF; CDR3nt: TGTGCCAGCAGCCCACCCCGGGACAGGGTATACGAGCAGTACTTC; abundance: .; d_gene: TRBD1; j_gene: TRBJ2-7; v_gene: TRBV3-1/TRBV3-2
CDR3aa: CASSVISGLPGGELFF; CDR3nt: TGTGCCAGCAGCGTGATTAGCGGCTTACCTGGGGGGGAGCTGTTTTTT; abundance: .; d_gene: .; j_gene: TRBJ2-2; v_gene: TRBV9
CDR3aa: CASSVGTGGEYNEQFF; CDR3nt: TGTGCCAGCAGCGTAGGGACAGGGGGCGAATACAATGAGCAGTTCTTC; abundance: .; d_gene: TRBD1; j_gene: TRBJ2-1; v_gene: TRBV9